The T cell receptor (beta chain) described here comes from a study of shared clonotypes between healthy human individuals. About the study: CD4 naive cells filled three plates per donor, CD4 memory three, CD8 naive two and CD8 memory one.

Trimming took 2 bases from V and 0 from J; bases not matched to a gene: 13. The CDR3 is 19 amino acids. Germline CDR1 and CDR2: SGHTA and FQGNSA. Concerning this clone itself: The antigen remains unidentified.

Overall study results and limits: About 5.2% was the fraction of naive CD4 clonotypes found shared across a few donors.

Clones were sequenced by immunoSEQ multiplex PCR, and TCRdb holds only the in-frame ones, with some missing. The data contain about 690,000 clones, roughly 88% of them singletons. This clonotype originated in a young man in good health. Some clones in this sample may be carry-over from other donors' samples. The chain carries TRBV7-2 and TRBJ2-3; 8 nucleotides line up with TRBD2. Input material: memory CD8+ T cells from PBMCs. Noted subset: CD45RO+ cells pooled with CCR7-negative TemRA cells. CDR3 sequence reads: CASSLPSIATSGSTDTQYF. The CDR3 DNA reads TGTGCCAGCAGCTTACCCTCTATCGCTACTAGCGGAAGCACAGATACGCAGTATTTT. Full variable domain (outside the CDR3, taken from reference TRBV7-2 and TRBJ2-3): GAGVSQSPSNKVTEKGKDVELRCDPISGHTALYWYRQSLGQGLEFLIYFQGNSAPDKSGLPSDRFSAERTGGSVSTLTIQRTQQEDSAVYLCASSLPSIATSGSTDTQYFGPGTRLTVL.